This TCR beta chain originates from a study of CD8+ T cells in alopecia areata. General study points: With patients, TCR sharing proved less clear than in mice, a difference possibly related to HLA. In scalp, tofacitinib significantly decreased clonality and expanded CD8+ clones among the top 100. The study also sequences resident alphabeta T cells of normal skin in scalp samples.

Remarks on this clone: Its matching antigen is unknown.

Treatment in this sample: oral pan-JAK inhibitor, 5-10 mg twice daily. The sequencing template was cDNA reverse transcribed from extracted RNA. Repertoires were generated with immunoSEQ multiplex PCR, while TCRdb's copy carries only in-frame clones and drops some. Among about 190,000 clones listed, around 56% were seen once. The receptor was isolated from a human donor with alopecia areata. The sample was CD4+ T cells sorted from blood, taken at week 4, from a patient treated with tofacitinib.

The CDR3 DNA follows: TGCGCCAGCAGCCGCGGGGACATTACCTACGAGCAGTACTTC. Amino acids: CASSRGDITYEQYF. This chain joins TRBV5-1 and TRBJ2-7, with D perhaps being TRBD1 or TRBD2 (6 bases each). CDR3 size: 14 residues. Trimming removed 4 bases at V and 2 bases at J, with 13 bases between. Germline loops: CDR1 SGHRS, CDR2 YFSETQ.